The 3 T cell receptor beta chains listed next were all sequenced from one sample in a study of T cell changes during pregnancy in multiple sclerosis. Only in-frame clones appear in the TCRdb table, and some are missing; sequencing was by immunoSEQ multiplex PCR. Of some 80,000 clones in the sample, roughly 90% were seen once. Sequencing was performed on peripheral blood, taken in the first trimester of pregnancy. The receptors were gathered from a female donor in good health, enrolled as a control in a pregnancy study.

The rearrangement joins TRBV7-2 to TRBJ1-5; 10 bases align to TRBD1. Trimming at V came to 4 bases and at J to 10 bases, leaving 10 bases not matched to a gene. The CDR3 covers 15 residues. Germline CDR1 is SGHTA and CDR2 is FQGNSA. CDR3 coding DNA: TGTGCCAGCAGCTCCGACAGGGGGCCATATCGACCCCAGCATTTT. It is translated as CASSSDRGPYRPQHF.

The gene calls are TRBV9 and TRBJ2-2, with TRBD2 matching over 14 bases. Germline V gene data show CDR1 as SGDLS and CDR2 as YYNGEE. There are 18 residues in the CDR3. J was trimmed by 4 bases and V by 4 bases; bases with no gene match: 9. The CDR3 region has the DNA TGTGCCAGCAGCCTCGGGACTAGCGGGAGATTTAGCACCGGGGAGCTGTTTTTT. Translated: CASSLGTSGRFSTGELFF.

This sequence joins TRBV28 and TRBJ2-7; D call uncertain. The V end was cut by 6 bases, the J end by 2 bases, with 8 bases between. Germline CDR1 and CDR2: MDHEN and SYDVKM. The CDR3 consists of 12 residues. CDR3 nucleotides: TGTGCCAGCAGCCCACTCCCCTACGAGCAGTACTTC. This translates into CASSPLPYEQYF.